These 23 T cell receptor beta chains share one sample of origin, sequenced in a study of CD8+ T cells in alopecia areata. It was cDNA, reverse transcribed from extracted RNA, that served as the sequencing template. Profiling relied on immunoSEQ multiplex PCR, and the TCRdb table lists in-frame clones only, not all of them. The data contain 200,000 to 250,000 clones, around 62% of them seen just once; the ten biggest clones take up just over 0.45%. Material: CD4+ T cells sorted from blood, obtained at week 0. Source of these receptors: a human donor with alopecia areata.

This chain links TRBV6-5 with TRBJ1-5; D unclear. V was cut by 0 bases and J by 5 bases, with 8 bases left in between. Germline V gene data show CDR1 as MNHEY and CDR2 as SVGAGI. The CDR3 length is 14 residues. The CDR3 nucleotides are TGTGCCAGCAGTTACTCGGGGTTACATCAGCCCCAGCATTTT. Its protein is CASSYSGLHQPQHF.

The DNA of the CDR3 is TGTGCCTGGAGTGCACCCGACAGGAACACTGAAGCTTTCTTT. It specifies CAWSAPDRNTEAFF. The chain links TRBV30 to TRBJ1-1; D is possibly TRBD1 (5 bases). Trimming removed 1 base at V and 1 base at J, with 10 bases between. Germline loops: CDR1 GTSNPN, CDR2 SVGIG (reference sequence). The CDR3 runs 14 residues.

The chain combines TRBV6-5 with TRBJ1-2; tentative D call: TRBD1 (6 bases). The germline V gene has CDR1 MNHEY and CDR2 SVGAGI. There are 15 residues in the CDR3. Trimming removed 2 bases at V and 6 bases at J, with 16 bases between. CDR3: CASSYNAGVRDGYTF. CDR3 DNA: TGTGCCAGCAGTTACAACGCAGGGGTTAGGGATGGCTACACCTTC.

The rearrangement links TRBV5-1 to TRBJ1-5; TRBD1 matches at 8 bases. The CDR3 loop spans 15 amino acids. The junction had 8 bases not matched to a gene; V was cut back by 5 bases and J by 4 bases. Germline loops: CDR1 SGHRS, CDR2 YFSETQ. As DNA, the CDR3 is TGCGCCAGCAGTCCTGGACAGGGTAGTAATCAGCCCCAGCATTTT. This encodes CASSPGQGSNQPQHF.

This clone was observed many times. The chain couples TRBV11-3 to TRBJ2-3; TRBD1 aligns across 7 bases. V was pared by 5 bases and J by 3 bases, with 8 bases of the junction left unmatched. CDR3 length: 15 residues. CDR1 and CDR2 from the germline V gene are SGHNT and YENEEA. The CDR3 sequence is CASSKTGQPTDTQYF. CDR3 sequence (DNA): TGTGCCAGCAGCAAAACGGGACAGCCAACAGATACGCAGTATTTT.

The CDR3 sequence: CASSQSGTAPIALHF. CDR3 in DNA: TGTGCCAGCAGCCAATCGGGGACGGCCCCTATAGCCCTCCACTTT. The J gene is TRBJ1-6, the V gene TRBV14, with D maybe TRBD1 (5 bases). The germline V gene has CDR1 SGHDN and CDR2 FVKESK. The CDR3 spans 15 residues. Between the trimmed V and J ends, which lost 2 bases and 14 bases, there was a span of 19 bases. Full variable domain (missing parts from reference TRBV14 and TRBJ1-6): EAGVTQFPSHSVIEKGQTVTLRCDPISGHDNLYWYRRVMGKEIKFLLHFVKESKQDESGMPNNRFLAERTGGTYSTLKVQPAELEDSGVYFCASSQSGTAPIALHFGNGTRLTVT.

This clone was picked up a small number of times. The V and J genes are TRBV7-9 and TRBJ2-6; D uncertain. The CDR3 consists of 17 residues. With 4 bases removed from V and 0 bases from J, the gap between germline ends came to 13 bases. The germline CDR1 and CDR2 sequences are SEHNR and FQNEAQ (reference sequence). CDR3 in amino acids: CASSSLRAPSGANVLTF. The CDR3 coding sequence is TGTGCCAGCAGCTCTCTAAGAGCCCCCTCTGGGGCCAACGTCCTGACTTTC.

This clone was seen a handful of times. V is TRBV29-1 and J is TRBJ1-2; D unclear. V lost 0 bases and J lost 6, with 14 bases in between. CDR3 length equals 14 residues. Germline-derived CDR1 and CDR2 are SQVTM and ANQGSEA. This chain's CDR3 is CSVEDLAGVDGYTF. The CDR3 nucleotides read TGCAGCGTTGAAGATCTTGCCGGGGTGGATGGCTACACCTTC.

This clone showed up just a few times. The V gene is TRBV28, the J gene TRBJ2-5, with D possibly TRBD1 on 5 matching bases. The V end was cut by 4 bases, the J end by 4 bases, with 10 bases between. CDR3 length: 13 residues. Germline loops: CDR1 MDHEN, CDR2 SYDVKM. The CDR3 loop is CASSYPRVETQYF. The CDR3 DNA is TGTGCCAGCAGTTACCCCAGGGTAGAGACCCAGTACTTC.

The table lists this clone with a count of one. This sample also contains other DNA sequences that code for the same CDR3. The chain uses TRBV4-1 and TRBJ1-5, with D perhaps matching TRBD1 (6 bases). CDR1 is MGHRA and CDR2 is YSYEKL in the germline V gene. V was trimmed by 1 base and J by 4 bases, leaving 11 bases between them. The CDR3 loop spans 15 amino acids. The CDR3 here is CASSQVIGGNQPQHF. DNA for the CDR3: TGCGCCAGCAGCCAAGTCATAGGGGGTAATCAGCCCCAGCATTTT.

This clone appeared a single time. The chain joins TRBV6-5 to TRBJ1-6; 9 positions agree with TRBD1. Trimming took 0 bases from V and 8 from J; bases not matched to a gene: 2. CDR3 length: 15 residues. Germline V gene sequence: CDR1 MNHEY, CDR2 SVGAGI. CDR3: CASSYSGTGHSPLHF. CDR3 DNA sequence: TGTGCCAGCAGTTACTCGGGGACAGGGCATTCACCCCTCCACTTT.

Only a few counts were recorded for this clone. CDR3 bases: TGTGCCTGGAGTCAGGGGGCCTTAAATGAAAAACTGTTTTTT. Its protein product is CAWSQGALNEKLFF. The J gene is TRBJ1-4, the V gene TRBV30, with 8 positions matching TRBD1. This CDR3 spans 14 amino acids. Germline lookup yields CDR1 GTSNPN and CDR2 SVGIG (reference sequence). Trimming at V came to 2 bases and at J to 5 bases, leaving 4 bases not matched to a gene.

CDR3 region: CSVGRTGGYNEQFF. The CDR3 DNA reads as TGCAGCGTTGGGAGGACAGGGGGGTACAATGAGCAGTTCTTC. The rearrangement joins TRBV29-1 to TRBJ2-1, with 10 bases lining up with TRBD1. Germline assignment: CDR1 SQVTM and CDR2 ANQGSEA. The CDR3 runs to 14 residues. V shed 4 bases and J 4 bases; nucleotides not matched to a gene: 4.

CDR3 coding DNA: TGTGCCAGCAGCGTAGGGGACAGGGGTAACTACGAGCAGTACTTC. This sequence encodes CASSVGDRGNYEQYF. The J gene is TRBJ2-7, the V gene TRBV9, with TRBD1 identical over 10 bases. Germline loops: CDR1 SGDLS, CDR2 YYNGEE. The junction had 3 bases not matched to a gene; V was cut back by 0 bases and J by 3 bases. This CDR3 has 15 residues.

The J gene is TRBJ1-2, the V gene TRBV4-1, with a tentative D call TRBD1 (5 bases). Trimming removed 0 bases at V and 3 bases at J, with 8 bases between. The CDR3 is 14 amino acids. CDR1 is MGHRA and CDR2 is YSYEKL in the germline V gene. The CDR3 DNA reads as TGCGCCAGCAGCCAAGATTTCAGGGACTATGGCTACACCTTC. Protein product: CASSQDFRDYGYTF.

This clone came up a few times. The chain combines TRBV18 with TRBJ2-7; D is uncertain. Germline V gene sequence: CDR1 KGHSH, CDR2 LQKENI. V was cut by 6 bases and J by 3 bases, with 12 bases left in between. This CDR3 is 13 amino acids long. The CDR3 here is CASSEGQFYEQYF. The DNA of the CDR3 is TGTGCCAGCTCCGAAGGGCAGTTCTACGAGCAGTACTTC.

V gene TRBV11-2 combines with J gene TRBJ2-1; D possibly matches TRBD1 or TRBD2 (6 bases each). The CDR3 runs to 17 residues. Trimming left V 4 bases short and J 2 bases short, with 18 bases between. CDR1 and CDR2 (germline): SGHAT, FQNNGV. This CDR3 is CASSSRPGGAPYNEQFF. CDR3 DNA: TGTGCCAGCAGCTCTCGGCCCGGGGGCGCCCCCTACAATGAGCAGTTCTTC.

The gene calls are TRBV5-1 and TRBJ2-5, with a weak D call TRBD2 (6 bases). Germline V lookup: CDR1 SGHRS, CDR2 YFSETQ. The CDR3 has 14 residues. V dropped 3 bases and J dropped 5 bases, with 14 bases sitting between them. The CDR3 loop is CASSSGTSWETQYF. The CDR3 DNA reads as TGCGCCAGCAGCTCCGGGACTTCCTGGGAGACCCAGTACTTC.

This clone was seen only a few times. The chain joins TRBV30 to TRBJ1-4; tentatively, D is TRBD1 (5 bases). Trimming left V 2 bases short and J 10 bases short, with 11 bases between. Germline assignment: CDR1 GTSNPN and CDR2 SVGIG (reference sequence). The CDR3 loop spans 12 amino acids. Here the CDR3 DNA reads TGTGCCTGGAGTTCCGGGGCCAGAAAACTGTTTTTT. This encodes CAWSSGARKLFF.

The J gene is TRBJ1-5, the V gene TRBV29-1, with 7 bases aligning to TRBD1. Germline V CDR1 and CDR2: SQVTM, ANQGSEA. This CDR3 contains 13 residues. V gave up 6 bases and J gave up 4 bases; unmatched junction bases: 6. CDR3 nucleotides: TGCAGCGTGCAACCACAGGGGAATCAGCCCCAGCATTTT. Translated, it gives CSVQPQGNQPQHF.

This chain connects TRBV11-2 to TRBJ2-6; D is perhaps TRBD1 (6 bases). Germline V gene sequence: CDR1 SGHAT, CDR2 FQNNGV. V dropped 1 base and J dropped 1 base, with 11 bases sitting between them. There are 17 residues in the CDR3. CDR3 residues: CASSLVYRASGANVLTF. The CDR3 bases are TGTGCCAGCAGCTTAGTTTACAGGGCGTCTGGGGCCAACGTCCTGACTTTC.

Notes on this clone: This same CDR3 is encoded by further DNA sequences in the sample. The chain joins TRBV4-1 to TRBJ2-3; TRBD2 agrees at 12 bases. The germline CDR1 and CDR2 sequences are MGHRA and YSYEKL. The CDR3 has 15 residues. The J segment lost 5 bases and the V segment lost 2 bases, leaving 2 bases of the junction unmatched. CDR3 residues: CASSQLGLAGDTQYF. Here the CDR3 DNA reads TGCGCCAGCAGCCAATTGGGACTAGCGGGAGATACGCAGTATTTT.

The table lists this clone with a few counts. The chain is built from TRBV4-1 and TRBJ2-7, with a tentative D call TRBD2 (5 bases). Germline-derived CDR1 and CDR2 are MGHRA and YSYEKL. The CDR3 covers 13 residues. V lost 0 bases to trimming and J lost 6 bases, with 9 bases between them. The CDR3 loop is CASSQEDWREQYF. CDR3 DNA sequence: TGCGCCAGCAGCCAAGAGGACTGGCGCGAGCAGTACTTC.